This passage covers 20 T cell receptor beta chains from one sample sequenced in a study of CD8 T cells in Susac syndrome. With random hexamers, roughly 0.45 to 1 ug RNA was reverse transcribed. TCRdb independently ran MiXCR on the immunoSEQ multiplex PCR reads; one entry per CDR3 protein. Among 150,000 to 200,000 distinct CDR3 sequences listed, approximately 94% were seen once. Specimen: CD4+ T cells from PBMCs. These receptors were taken from a human donor in good health.

This rearrangement joins TRBV12-3 or TRBV12-4 to TRBJ1-5; D not certain. V was pared by 1 base and J by 5 bases, with 0 bases between. There are 11 residues in the CDR3. The CDR3 DNA sequence: TGTGCCAGCAGTTTAGATCAGCCCCAGCATTTT. It is translated as CASSLDQPQHF.

J is TRBJ2-7 and V is TRBV28; D unclear. V lost 2 bases to trimming and J lost 3 bases, with 5 bases between them. Germline V lookup: CDR1 MDHEN, CDR2 SYDVKM. The CDR3 totals 12 residues. Written as DNA, the CDR3 is TGTGCCAGCAGTTTAGGGGTCTACGAGCAGTACGTC. It translates to CASSLGVYEQYV.

V is TRBV28 and J is TRBJ2-3; 14 positions match TRBD2. The length of the CDR3 is 17 residues. The V gene's germline CDR1 is MDHEN and CDR2 SYDVKM. V was clipped by 5 bases and J by 5 bases; unmatched bases: 9. CDR3 protein: CASSPTGLAGVEDTQYF. In nucleotides, the CDR3 is TGTGCCAGCAGTCCGACGGGACTAGCGGGGGTAGAAGATACGCAGTATTTT.

CDR3 sequence: CASSLVLAGGQDIQYF. The CDR3 DNA sequence: TGTGCCAGCAGCTTAGTATTAGCGGGGGGGCAAGACATTCAGTACTTC. The rearrangement joins TRBV7-2 to TRBJ2-4; 11 bases agree with TRBD2. V lost 1 base and J lost 8; bases outside the gene matches: 7. In germline, CDR1 is SGHTA, CDR2 FQGNSA. The CDR3 has 16 residues.

The J gene is TRBJ1-5, the V gene TRBV7-9; maybe TRBD1 (6 bases). V gave up 3 bases and J gave up 6 bases, with 15 bases separating them. Germline CDR1 SEHNR, CDR2 FQNEAQ (reference sequence). The CDR3 is 15 residues long. In nucleotides, the CDR3 is TGTGCCAGCAGCTTGGAAGGGGGAGGAGGTCAGCCCCAGCATTTT. It codes for CASSLEGGGGQPQHF.

This chain connects TRBV7-9 to TRBJ2-1; maybe TRBD1 (5 bases). Germline CDR1 is SEHNR and CDR2 is FQNEAQ (reference sequence). Trimming shortened V by 7 bases and J by 3 bases, and 16 bases separated the two germline ends. The CDR3 runs 15 residues. The CDR3, as DNA: TGTGCCAGCACCCCAGCTGGACAATTCTACAATGAGCAGTTCTTC. Its protein is CASTPAGQFYNEQFF. Supplemented by reference TRBV7-9 and TRBJ2-1, the full variable domain reads DTGVSQNPRHKITKRGQNVTFRCDPISEHNRLYWYRQTLGQGPEFLTYFQNEAQLEKSRLLSDRFSAERPKGSFSTLEIQRTEQGDSAMYLCASTPAGQFYNEQFFGPGTRLTVL.

V gene TRBV7-9 combines with J gene TRBJ2-7; D is tentatively TRBD1 or TRBD2 (5 bases each). Between the trimmed V and J ends, which lost 5 bases and 3 bases, there was a span of 17 bases. The germline V gene encodes CDR1 SEHNR and CDR2 FQNEAQ (reference sequence). CDR3 length: 15 amino acids. CDR3: CASSPLGPGSYEQYF. CDR3 nucleotide sequence: TGTGCCAGCAGCCCGCTGGGACCGGGGAGCTACGAGCAGTACTTC.

This clonotype came up a few times. This sequence joins TRBV29-1 and TRBJ2-7; 9 nucleotides match TRBD1. This CDR3 is 15 amino acids long. The germline CDR1 and CDR2 sequences are SQVTM and ANQGSEA. V lost 6 bases to trimming and J lost 2 bases; unmatched junction nucleotides: 11. The CDR3 region has the DNA TGCAGCGTAGGGGGTCGGACAGGGGCCACCTACGAGCAGTACTTC. Protein product: CSVGGRTGATYEQYF.

The V and J genes are TRBV5-1 and TRBJ2-7, with D possibly being TRBD2 (6 bases). The CDR3 loop spans 15 amino acids. V dropped 4 bases and J dropped 0 bases, with 14 bases sitting between them. Germline CDR1 and CDR2: SGHRS and YFSETQ. CDR3 DNA: TGCGCCAGCAGCGGAGGGCACGGGACCTCCTACGAGCAGTACTTC. Amino acids: CASSGGHGTSYEQYF.

CDR3 in amino acids: CASSEGTGVYGYTF. The CDR3 nucleotides read TGCGCCAGCAGTGAAGGGACAGGGGTGTATGGCTACACCTTC. The genes are TRBV10-2 and TRBJ1-2; 10 nucleotides align to TRBD1. CDR1 is WSHSY and CDR2 is SAAADI in the germline V gene. V was pared by 3 bases and J by 5 bases, with 3 bases of the junction left unmatched. The CDR3 sequence is 14 residues long.

This clonotype showed up just once. This rearrangement joins TRBV6-2 or TRBV6-3 to TRBJ1-1; TRBD1 is a possible D gene (6 bases). The CDR3 totals 14 residues. Trimming shortened V by 8 bases and J by 2 bases, and 15 bases separated the two germline ends. Germline assignment: CDR1 MNHEY and CDR2 SVGEGT. The CDR3 spells CASGPNRVNTEAFF. CDR3 DNA sequence: TGTGCCAGCGGGCCGAACAGGGTTAACACTGAAGCTTTCTTT.

The rearrangement uses TRBV7-2 and TRBJ2-1; a weak D match, TRBD2 (6 bases). The V end was cut by 5 bases, the J end by 10 bases, with 15 bases between. Germline lookup yields CDR1 SGHTA and CDR2 FQGNSA. CDR3 length: 13 residues. As DNA, the CDR3 is TGTGCCAGCAGCCTAGATCCTGGGGGGGAGCAGTTCTTC. It is translated as CASSLDPGGEQFF.

The CDR3 protein is CASSYTGRSETQYF. CDR3 DNA sequence: TGTGCCAGCAGTTATACGGGACGGTCGGAGACCCAGTACTTC. V and J are TRBV6-2 or TRBV6-3 and TRBJ2-5; D possibly matches TRBD1 or TRBD2 (5 bases each). This CDR3 region has 14 residues. V lost 3 bases to trimming and J lost 5 bases, with 13 bases between them. Germline CDR1 is MNHEY and CDR2 is SVGEGT.

This clonotype was picked up a small number of times. This sequence joins TRBV5-1 and TRBJ2-7; 8 positions agree with TRBD1. Germline loops: CDR1 SGHRS, CDR2 YFSETQ. With 4 bases clipped from V and 3 bases from J, the junction kept 6 bases outside the gene matches. The CDR3 consists of 14 residues. In nucleotides, the CDR3 is TGCGCCAGCAGCCCCCAAACAGGGGGCTACGAGCAGTACTTC. It is translated as CASSPQTGGYEQYF.

V and J are TRBV5-6 and TRBJ2-1, with a possible D match to TRBD2 (6 bases). The CDR3 is 15 residues long. The V and J ends lost 4 bases and 0 bases respectively, with 11 bases between them. Germline values: CDR1 SGHDT, CDR2 YYEEEE. The CDR3 coding sequence is TGTGCCAGCAGCAAGGGACTTCGCTCCTACAATGAGCAGTTCTTC. This codes for CASSKGLRSYNEQFF.

This chain links TRBV6-2 or TRBV6-3 with TRBJ2-3, with D perhaps matching TRBD1 or TRBD2 (5 bases each). Trimming removed 8 bases from V and 0 bases from J, with 24 bases in between. This CDR3 spans 18 amino acids. The germline V gene encodes CDR1 MNHEY and CDR2 SVGEGT. The CDR3 spells CASAPKVGDLTSTDTQYF. The CDR3, as DNA: TGTGCCAGCGCGCCTAAAGTTGGGGACCTCACTAGCACAGATACGCAGTATTTT.

The chain uses TRBV3-1 and TRBJ1-2; D not resolved. The CDR3 is made up of 14 amino acids. V dropped 4 bases and J dropped 6 bases, with 15 bases sitting between them. The germline CDR1 and CDR2 sequences are LGHDT and YNNKEL (reference sequence). The CDR3 is CASSPDYSSDGYTF. DNA of the CDR3: TGTGCCAGCAGCCCAGACTACAGCTCGGATGGCTACACCTTC.

The chain employs TRBV28 and TRBJ1-1; 8 positions match TRBD1. V trimming: 6 bases; J trimming: 1 base; junction bases outside the gene matches: 4. The CDR3 totals 14 residues. Germline loops: CDR1 MDHEN, CDR2 SYDVKM. CDR3 DNA sequence: TGTGCCAGCAGATTTACAGGGGGGAACACTGAAGCTTTCTTT. Protein: CASRFTGGNTEAFF.

This chain links TRBV6-2 or TRBV6-3 with TRBJ2-2; D perhaps matches TRBD2 (7 bases). Germline V gene sequence: CDR1 MNHEY, CDR2 SVGEGT. This CDR3 has 16 residues. Between the trimmed V and J ends, which lost 6 bases and 4 bases, there was a span of 18 bases. Here the CDR3 DNA reads TGTGCCAGCAGCACCGGGGGGCGCGGGCCCACCGGGGAGCTGTTTTTT. This gives the protein CASSTGGRGPTGELFF.

This rearrangement joins TRBV4-1 to TRBJ2-3; D unclear. Germline V gives CDR1 MGHRA, CDR2 YSYEKL. Trimming shortened V by 6 bases and J by 2 bases, and 12 bases separated the two germline ends. The CDR3 loop spans 14 amino acids. For the CDR3, the DNA is TGCGCCAGCAGTTTGAACAGTCCCACAGATACGCAGTATTTT. It codes for CASSLNSPTDTQYF.